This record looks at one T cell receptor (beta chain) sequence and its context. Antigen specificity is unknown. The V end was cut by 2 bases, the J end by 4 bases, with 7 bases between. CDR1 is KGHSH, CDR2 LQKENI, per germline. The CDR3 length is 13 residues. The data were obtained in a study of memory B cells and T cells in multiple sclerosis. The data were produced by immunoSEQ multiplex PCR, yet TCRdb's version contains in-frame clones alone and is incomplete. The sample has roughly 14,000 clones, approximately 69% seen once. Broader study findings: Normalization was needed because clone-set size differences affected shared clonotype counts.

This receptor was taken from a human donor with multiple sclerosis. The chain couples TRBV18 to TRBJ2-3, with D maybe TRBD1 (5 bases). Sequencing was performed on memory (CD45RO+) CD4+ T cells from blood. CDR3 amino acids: CASSPGAADTQYF. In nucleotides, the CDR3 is TGTGCCAGCTCACCAGGGGCGGCAGATACGCAGTATTTT.